This passage covers 24 T cell receptor beta chains from one sample sequenced in a study of beta chain features in type 1 diabetes. Reverse transcription of all isolated RNA meant that expressed TCRB transcripts were sequenced. The method was immunoSEQ multiplex PCR; TCRdb's version includes in-frame clones alone and lacks a portion of them. The sample includes 200,000 to 250,000 clones, over 8.5% seen only once; the top ten take approximately 0.03%. Sequenced material: naive CD4+ T cells from blood. The receptors originated from a woman aged 18-29 years in good health.

In DNA form, the CDR3 reads TGTGCCAGCAGCCGACAGGGGACTGAAGCTTTCTTT. Its protein product is CASSRQGTEAFF. The J gene is TRBJ1-1, the V gene TRBV5-5; 8 positions agree with TRBD1. Germline CDR1 SGHKS, CDR2 YYEKEE (reference sequence). Germline trimming cut 4 bases from V and 5 bases from J; bases unmatched to any gene: 1. This CDR3 contains 12 residues. The entire variable domain, with the rest obtained from reference TRBV5-5 and TRBJ1-1, is as follows: DAGVTQSPTHLIKTRGQQVTLRCSPISGHKSVSWYQQVLGQGPQFIFQYYEKEERGRGNFPDRFSARQFPNYSSELNVNALLLGDSALYLCASSRQGTEAFFGQGTRLTVV.

This clone was seen more than once but under ten times. The chain is built from TRBV29-1 and TRBJ2-7, with D perhaps TRBD1 (6 bases). From germline, CDR1 is SQVTM and CDR2 ANQGSEA. The V end lost 6 bases, the J end lost 3 bases, and 15 bases lay between the germline ends. The CDR3 is 13 amino acids. CDR3 sequence (DNA): TGCAGCGTGCGAACAGGGAACGGCTACGAGCAGTACTTC. Translation gives CSVRTGNGYEQYF.

This clone was detected a few times. The rearrangement links TRBV29-1 to TRBJ2-7; D unresolved. V was trimmed by 3 bases and J by 2 bases, leaving 8 bases between them. CDR3 size: 12 residues. Germline assignment: CDR1 SQVTM and CDR2 ANQGSEA. CDR3 sequence reads: CSVDLSPYEQYF. Written as DNA, the CDR3 is TGCAGCGTTGACTTGAGCCCCTACGAGCAGTACTTC.

This clone was seen only a few times. The chain recombines TRBV28 with TRBJ1-2; TRBD1 might be the D (6 bases). Germline loops: CDR1 MDHEN, CDR2 SYDVKM. The CDR3 length is 13 residues. V dropped 6 bases and J dropped 5 bases, with 13 bases sitting between them. The CDR3 DNA is TGTGCCAGCAGACCCGGACAGACATATGGCTACACCTTC. The encoded protein is CASRPGQTYGYTF.

The genes are TRBV7-3 and TRBJ2-2; D perhaps matches TRBD2 (5 bases). With 2 bases removed from V and 7 bases from J, the gap between germline ends came to 14 bases. The CDR3 totals 15 residues. Germline values: CDR1 SGHTA, CDR2 FQGTGA. For the CDR3, the DNA is TGTGCCAGCAGCTTAGGAAGAGAGGGATTCGGGGAGCTGTTTTTT. Its protein is CASSLGREGFGELFF.

This clone was observed a handful of times. The chain combines TRBV10-3 with TRBJ2-1; TRBD2 agrees at 7 bases. The V gene's germline CDR1 is ENHRY and CDR2 SYGVKD. V lost 4 bases, J lost 6 bases, and 9 bases stayed unmatched. The CDR3 sequence is 15 residues long. The CDR3 DNA sequence: TGTGCCATCAGTGGGGCGGGAGACCCTTCCAATGAGCAGTTCTTC. Its protein is CAISGAGDPSNEQFF.

This clone was detected a few times. The chain has TRBV18 and TRBJ2-1; 9 nucleotides match TRBD2. The germline gives CDR1 KGHSH, CDR2 LQKENI. Trimming cost V 6 bases and J 6 bases; bases outside gene matches: 9. The CDR3 totals 15 residues. CDR3 amino acids: CASSSTREGGNEQFF. For the CDR3, the DNA is TGTGCCAGCTCGTCTACGCGGGAGGGAGGCAATGAGCAGTTCTTC.

The J gene is TRBJ1-5, the V gene TRBV5-6; 9 positions agree with TRBD1. The trim removed 4 bases at V and 7 bases at J, leaving 15 bases unmatched. There are 17 residues in the CDR3. The germline V gene encodes CDR1 SGHDT and CDR2 YYEEEE. The chain's CDR3 is CASSLFRDRVEEQPQHF. DNA for the CDR3: TGTGCCAGCAGCCTGTTCCGGGACAGGGTAGAGGAACAGCCCCAGCATTTT.

This clone occurred a few times. The genes are TRBV7-9 and TRBJ2-7; a possible D gene is TRBD1 (7 bases). The CDR3 covers 15 residues. Trimming stripped 8 bases from V and 0 bases from J, with 17 bases between. Per the germline V gene, CDR1 is SEHNR and CDR2 is FQNEAQ (reference sequence). This CDR3 reads CASSRGAQSSYEQYF. In nucleotides, the CDR3 is TGTGCCAGCTCCAGGGGGGCACAAAGCTCCTACGAGCAGTACTTC.

This clone appeared a few times. V is TRBV7-9 and J is TRBJ2-1, with 8 nucleotides matching TRBD2. V lost 1 base, J lost 11 bases, and 10 bases stayed unmatched. The CDR3 runs to 15 residues. CDR1 is SEHNR, CDR2 FQNEAQ, per germline (reference sequence). As DNA, the CDR3 is TGTGCCAGCAGCTTAGGATTGCGGGGGGAGGGACAGCAGTTCTTC. Amino acids: CASSLGLRGEGQQFF. Looking up the rest from reference TRBV7-9 and TRBJ2-1 gives the full variable domain: DTGVSQNPRHKITKRGQNVTFRCDPISEHNRLYWYRQTLGQGPEFLTYFQNEAQLEKSRLLSDRFSAERPKGSFSTLEIQRTEQGDSAMYLCASSLGLRGEGQQFFGPGTRLTVL.

This clone came up a few times. The chain has TRBV7-3 and TRBJ1-3; no definite D call. This CDR3 is 13 amino acids long. Deletions cut 6 bases from V and 2 bases from J, with 8 bases between. Germline values: CDR1 SGHTA, CDR2 FQGTGA. The CDR3 loop is CASSGPPGNTIYF. In DNA form, the CDR3 reads TGTGCCAGCAGTGGGCCCCCTGGAAACACCATATATTTT.

This clone was found a few times. V usage is TRBV11-1 and J usage is TRBJ2-3; no clear D gene. The ends were cut back, 5 bases at V and 1 base at J, with 10 bases in the middle. CDR3 length equals 14 residues. CDR1 and CDR2 (germline): SGHAT, FQDESV (reference sequence). The CDR3 nucleotides read TGTGCCAGCAGCCTGTCCGTAGGCACAGATACGCAGTATTTT. It is translated as CASSLSVGTDTQYF.

In its sample, this clone was seen a few times. The V and J genes are TRBV11-2 and TRBJ2-7; weak D call: TRBD2 (6 bases). Trimming stripped 1 base from V and 2 bases from J, with 12 bases between. From germline, CDR1 is SGHAT and CDR2 FQNNGV. CDR3 length: 15 residues. CDR3 DNA: TGTGCCAGCAGCTTAGGTCCTAGCGCCACCTACGAGCAGTACTTC. It specifies CASSLGPSATYEQYF.

This clone was found a few times. The rearrangement uses TRBV6-6 and TRBJ2-3; 7 bases fit TRBD1. Germline CDR1 MNHNY, CDR2 SVGAGI (reference sequence). J gave up 2 bases and V 2 bases, and 7 bases lay outside the gene matches. The CDR3 length is 16 residues. The DNA for the CDR3 is TGTGCCAGCAGTTACAAATGGGACAGAAACACAGATACGCAGTATTTT. Translation: CASSYKWDRNTDTQYF.

This sequence joins TRBV5-4 and TRBJ2-3; TRBD2 is a possible D gene (6 bases). The V end lost 0 bases, the J end lost 0 bases, and 11 bases lay between the germline ends. The CDR3 contains 16 residues. Germline CDR1 and CDR2: SGHNT and YYREEE (reference sequence). CDR3 sequence: CASSLAPAGSTDTQYF. DNA of the CDR3: TGTGCCAGCAGCTTGGCCCCCGCGGGGAGCACAGATACGCAGTATTTT.

V gene TRBV7-9 combines with J gene TRBJ1-2; 8 bases align to TRBD1. Germline lookup yields CDR1 SEHNR and CDR2 FQNEAQ (reference sequence). V dropped 1 base and J dropped 3; count of bases not matched to a gene: 1. The CDR3 has 14 residues. CDR3 in DNA: TGTGCCAGCAGCTTAGAGGGACAGGACTATGGCTACACCTTC. It codes for CASSLEGQDYGYTF. The variable domain in full, completed from reference TRBV7-9 and TRBJ1-2, reads DTGVSQNPRHKITKRGQNVTFRCDPISEHNRLYWYRQTLGQGPEFLTYFQNEAQLEKSRLLSDRFSAERPKGSFSTLEIQRTEQGDSAMYLCASSLEGQDYGYTFGSGTRLTVV.

This clone was counted between two and nine times. The chain uses TRBV11-1 and TRBJ2-5, with a weak D call TRBD2 (5 bases). CDR3 length: 14 amino acids. Trimming took off 5 bases at V and 1 base at J, with 11 bases between the two ends. CDR1 is SGHAT and CDR2 is FQDESV in the germline V gene (reference sequence). CDR3: CASSHQRFQETQYF. The CDR3 nucleotides read TGTGCCAGCAGCCACCAGCGGTTCCAAGAGACCCAGTACTTC.

This clone has more than one count but fewer than ten. The rearrangement links TRBV2 to TRBJ1-1, with D tentatively TRBD1 (5 bases). Trimming took off 2 bases at V and 7 bases at J, with 8 bases between the two ends. The CDR3 contains 12 residues. From germline, CDR1 is SNHLY and CDR2 FYNNEI. The CDR3 spells CASSELGGEAFF. CDR3 nucleotide sequence: TGTGCCAGCAGTGAATTGGGGGGTGAAGCTTTCTTT. Full variable domain (rest looked up from reference TRBV2 and TRBJ1-1): EPEVTQTPSHQVTQMGQEVILRCVPISNHLYFYWYRQILGQKVEFLVSFYNNEISEKSEIFDDQFSVERPDGSNFTLKIRSTKLEDSAMYFCASSELGGEAFFGQGTRLTVV.

The rearrangement links TRBV2 to TRBJ2-1; D is uncertain. V gave up 4 bases and J gave up 8 bases, with 6 bases separating them. Germline assignment: CDR1 SNHLY and CDR2 FYNNEI. The CDR3 consists of 11 residues. In nucleotides, the CDR3 is TGTGCCAGCAGTGTGAGTCATGAGCAGTTCTTC. This translates into CASSVSHEQFF.

Comment on this clone: Within the sample, other DNA sequences also encode this same CDR3. CDR3 nucleotide sequence: TGTGCCAGCAGCGGACAAAACTATGGCTACACCTTC. This gives the protein CASSGQNYGYTF. This sequence joins TRBV2 and TRBJ1-2; D perhaps matches TRBD1 (5 bases). The CDR3 covers 12 residues. The germline V gene encodes CDR1 SNHLY and CDR2 FYNNEI. V was pared by 6 bases and J by 2 bases, with 7 bases between.

The chain's CDR3 is CASSSPPGRAQHF. The CDR3 nucleotides read TGTGCCAGCAGCTCCCCTCCCGGGAGGGCCCAGCATTTT. The chain combines TRBV11-2 with TRBJ1-5, with unresolved D. The V end was cut by 4 bases, the J end by 11 bases, with 15 bases between. This CDR3 spans 13 amino acids. Per the germline V gene, CDR1 is SGHAT and CDR2 is FQNNGV. Variable domain in full (rest from reference TRBV11-2 and TRBJ1-5): EAGVAQSPRYKIIEKRQSVAFWCNPISGHATLYWYQQILGQGPKLLIQFQNNGVVDDSQLPKDRFSAERLKGVDSTLKIQPAKLEDSAVYLCASSSPPGRAQHFGDGTRLSIL.

The chain links TRBV2 to TRBJ2-7; TRBD2 matches 7 bases. CDR3 length: 15 amino acids. The V segment lost 7 bases and the J segment 0 bases; nucleotides outside the gene matches: 9. Per the germline V gene, CDR1 is SNHLY and CDR2 is FYNNEI. The CDR3 loop reads CASNLGEGRSYEQYF. The DNA of the CDR3 is TGTGCCAGCAATTTGGGGGAGGGGCGCTCCTACGAGCAGTACTTC. The variable domain in full, completed from reference TRBV2 and TRBJ2-7, reads EPEVTQTPSHQVTQMGQEVILRCVPISNHLYFYWYRQILGQKVEFLVSFYNNEISEKSEIFDDQFSVERPDGSNFTLKIRSTKLEDSAMYFCASNLGEGRSYEQYFGPGTRLTVT.

The rearrangement joins TRBV10-3 to TRBJ1-1; D perhaps matches TRBD1 (5 bases). In germline, CDR1 is ENHRY, CDR2 SYGVKD. V lost 2 bases and J 6 bases, leaving 7 bases between the germline ends. This CDR3 region has 12 residues. This CDR3 reads CAISERGSEAFF. In DNA form, the CDR3 reads TGTGCCATCAGTGAGCGGGGGTCTGAAGCTTTCTTT.

This clone was recorded many times. The rearrangement uses TRBV9 and TRBJ2-7; D uncertain. The V end was cut by 3 bases, the J end by 5 bases, with 12 bases between. The V gene's germline CDR1 is SGDLS and CDR2 YYNGEE. This CDR3 is built from 13 residues. DNA for the CDR3: TGTGCCAGCAGCGGACCGGAACAGCACGAGCAGTACTTC. Translating it yields CASSGPEQHEQYF. Full variable domain (remainder filled in from reference TRBV9 and TRBJ2-7): DSGVTQTPKHLITATGQRVTLRCSPRSGDLSVYWYQQSLDQGLQFLIQYYNGEERAKGNILERFSAQQFPDLHSELNLSSLELGDSALYFCASSGPEQHEQYFGPGTRLTVT.